This T cell receptor (beta chain) was captured by sequencing in a study of blood T cell repertoires in COVID-19. Study details: PBMCs, B-cell-depleted T cells, or T cells were the source of the cDNA or gDNA that made up the material.

This CDR3 has 12 residues. The germline gives CDR1 SNHLY, CDR2 FYNNEI. V was trimmed by 11 bases and J by 7 bases, leaving 18 bases between them. In this sample, this clone turned up a few times. Individuals drawn from 24 US areas were roughly 18 to 95 years old. The data were produced by immunoSEQ multiplex PCR, yet TCRdb's version contains in-frame clones alone and is incomplete. The data show about 270,000 clones, approximately 90% seen once. The clonotype originates from a man younger than 30 who had recovered from COVID-19. This sequence joins TRBV2 and TRBJ2-7; no definite D call. Sequences were obtained from PBMCs or T cells enriched from blood (not recorded which). The CDR3 loop reads CAGSRSLGEQYF. As DNA, the CDR3 is TGTGCCGGATCAAGGTCCCTCGGGGAGCAGTACTTC.